This T cell receptor (beta chain) was sequenced in a study of blood T cell repertoires in COVID-19. Study-wide background: There were acute and convalescent COVID-19 samples, and they came from the United States, Italy and Spain. PBMCs, B-cell-depleted T cells, or T cells provided the cDNA or gDNA that made up the material.

Germline CDR1 SGDLS, CDR2 YYNGEE. The V end was cut by 0 bases, the J end by 8 bases, with 15 bases between. The CDR3 is made up of 15 amino acids. Study processing details: Amplification of reference gene primers was used by the study to estimate nucleated cell counts. The protocol was immunoSEQ multiplex PCR, while the TCRdb copy is restricted to in-frame clones and leaves out a portion. The DNA was the basis for D and trimming; V, J and clone size are from that table. The sample consists of more than 65,000 clones, roughly 87% of them appearing once. The chain joins TRBV9 to TRBJ2-1; a weak D match, TRBD1 (6 bases). This sequence originates from a man aged 45-65 years with active COVID-19. Sequencing input: peripheral blood. The CDR3 DNA is TGTGCCAGCAGCGTAGTGGGGGCGCGGTTGGATGAGCAGTTCTTC. This sequence encodes CASSVVGARLDEQFF.